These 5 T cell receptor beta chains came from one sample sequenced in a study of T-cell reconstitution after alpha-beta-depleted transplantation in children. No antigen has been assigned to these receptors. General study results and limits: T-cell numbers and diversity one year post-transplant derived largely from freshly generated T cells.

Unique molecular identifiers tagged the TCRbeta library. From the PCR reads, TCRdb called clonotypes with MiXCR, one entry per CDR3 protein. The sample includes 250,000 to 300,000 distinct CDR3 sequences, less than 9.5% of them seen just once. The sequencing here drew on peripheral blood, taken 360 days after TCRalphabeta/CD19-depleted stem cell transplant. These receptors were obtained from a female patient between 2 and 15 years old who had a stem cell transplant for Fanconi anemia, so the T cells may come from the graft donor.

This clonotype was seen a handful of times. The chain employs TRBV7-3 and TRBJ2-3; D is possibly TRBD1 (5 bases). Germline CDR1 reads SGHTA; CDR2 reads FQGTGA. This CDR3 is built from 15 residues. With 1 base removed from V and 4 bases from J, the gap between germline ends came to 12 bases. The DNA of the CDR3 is TGTGCCAGCAGCTTAAGGGGCCGAGCTCCAGATACGCAGTATTTT. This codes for CASSLRGRAPDTQYF.

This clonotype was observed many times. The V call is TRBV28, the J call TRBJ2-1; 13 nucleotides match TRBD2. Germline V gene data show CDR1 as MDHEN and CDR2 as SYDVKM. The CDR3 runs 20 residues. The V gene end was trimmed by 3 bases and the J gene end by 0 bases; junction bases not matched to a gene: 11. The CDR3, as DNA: TGTGCCAGCAGTTTTCCCGGGACTAGCGGGACCCAAAGCTCCTACAATGAGCAGTTCTTC. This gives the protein CASSFPGTSGTQSSYNEQFF.

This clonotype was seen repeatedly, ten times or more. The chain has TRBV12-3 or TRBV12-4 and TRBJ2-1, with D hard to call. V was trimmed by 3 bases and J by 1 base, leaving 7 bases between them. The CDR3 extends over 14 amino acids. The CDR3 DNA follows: TGTGCCAGCAGTTTGGACCTTTCCTACAATGAGCAGTTCTTC. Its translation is CASSLDLSYNEQFF.

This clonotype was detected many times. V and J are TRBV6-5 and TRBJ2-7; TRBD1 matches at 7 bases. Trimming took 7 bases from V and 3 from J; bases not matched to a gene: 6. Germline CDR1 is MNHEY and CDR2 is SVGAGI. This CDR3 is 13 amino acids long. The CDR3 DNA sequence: TGTGCCAGCAAAAGGGGGCCGAACTACGAGCAGTACTTC. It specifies CASKRGPNYEQYF.

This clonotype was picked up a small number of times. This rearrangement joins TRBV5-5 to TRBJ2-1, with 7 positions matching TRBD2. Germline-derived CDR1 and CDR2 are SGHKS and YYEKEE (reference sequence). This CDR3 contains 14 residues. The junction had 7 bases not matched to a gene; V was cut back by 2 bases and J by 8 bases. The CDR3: CASSFTGRSDEQFF. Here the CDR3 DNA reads TGTGCCAGCAGCTTTACCGGGAGGTCGGATGAGCAGTTCTTC. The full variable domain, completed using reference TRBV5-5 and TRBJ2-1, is DAGVTQSPTHLIKTRGQQVTLRCSPISGHKSVSWYQQVLGQGPQFIFQYYEKEERGRGNFPDRFSARQFPNYSSELNVNALLLGDSALYLCASSFTGRSDEQFFGPGTRLTVL.